A single sample gave rise to the 30 T cell receptor beta chains below, sequenced in a study of blood T cell repertoires in COVID-19. The method was immunoSEQ multiplex PCR; TCRdb's version includes in-frame clones alone and lacks a portion of them. The profile shows 150,000 or so clones, roughly 73% of them singletons. Material: peripheral blood. The source is a woman in her 50s with active or convalescent COVID-19.

The rearrangement joins TRBV6-5 to TRBJ1-6, with TRBD1 identical over 7 bases. Germline values: CDR1 MNHEY, CDR2 SVGAGI. The CDR3 is made up of 14 amino acids. J lost 7 bases, V lost 2 bases, and 2 bases had no gene match. The CDR3 coding sequence is TGTGCCAGCAGTTACCAGACAGGGAATTCACCCCTCCACTTT. Translated, it gives CASSYQTGNSPLHF.

The chain links TRBV29-1 to TRBJ1-1; no clear D gene. The CDR3 spans 12 residues. Germline V gene data show CDR1 as SQVTM and CDR2 as ANQGSEA. V was pared by 4 bases and J by 5 bases, with 11 bases between. CDR3 DNA sequence: TGCAGCGTTGTACCCCTCGGGACTGAAGCTTTCTTT. The encoded protein is CSVVPLGTEAFF.

This chain joins TRBV9 and TRBJ2-1; 9 nucleotides align to TRBD2. This CDR3 has 15 residues. V was clipped by 4 bases and J by 11 bases; unmatched bases: 13. Looked up from germline, CDR1 is SGDLS and CDR2 is YYNGEE. The CDR3 DNA is TGTGCCAGCAGCATTCCCGGGACTAGCAGGAGCCAGCAGTTCTTC. This translates into CASSIPGTSRSQQFF.

This clone has just a few counts. This chain joins TRBV30 and TRBJ1-1; 7 nucleotides agree with TRBD1. The junction had 10 bases not matched to a gene; V was cut back by 3 bases and J by 0 bases. Looked up from germline, CDR1 is GTSNPN and CDR2 is SVGIG (reference sequence). The CDR3 covers 16 residues. The CDR3 region is CAWRDTGARMNTEAFF. The CDR3 DNA reads as TGTGCCTGGAGAGACACAGGGGCCCGCATGAACACTGAAGCTTTCTTT.

Worth noting for this clone: The junction does not match germline at one end; this may be a read error. This chain joins TRBV5-6 and TRBJ1-1, with D tentatively TRBD1 (6 bases). Per germline, CDR1 SGHDT and CDR2 YYEEEE. This CDR3 has 14 residues. CDR3 DNA sequence: TGTGCCCGCAGCTTGGAGGGGGGGTTAACTGAAGCTTTCTTT. Protein: CARSLEGGLTEAFF.

CDR3 bases: TGTGCCAGCAGTCCTCACCTCGGACTAGCGGAAAACAATGAGCAGTTCTTC. Translated, it gives CASSPHLGLAENNEQFF. This chain joins TRBV28 and TRBJ2-1; 10 positions match TRBD2. The CDR3 sequence is 17 residues long. Trimming took 5 bases from V and 5 from J; bases not matched to a gene: 12. Germline-derived CDR1 and CDR2 are MDHEN and SYDVKM.

The chain is built from TRBV18 and TRBJ1-1, with D perhaps matching TRBD1 (6 bases). Trimming took off 6 bases at V and 1 base at J, with 15 bases between the two ends. The CDR3 runs to 15 residues. Looked up from germline, CDR1 is KGHSH and CDR2 is LQKENI. DNA for the CDR3: TGTGCCAGCTCCTCGACCGGGACACCGAACACTGAAGCTTTCTTT. Translating it yields CASSSTGTPNTEAFF.

The V and J genes are TRBV2 and TRBJ2-3; tentatively, D is TRBD1 (5 bases). The CDR3 is made up of 13 amino acids. V lost 6 bases and J lost 2, with 9 bases in between. Germline-derived CDR1 and CDR2 are SNHLY and FYNNEI. This CDR3 reads CASRGHPTDTQYF. The CDR3 DNA sequence: TGTGCCAGCAGAGGACACCCCACAGATACGCAGTATTTT.

The V gene is TRBV4-3, the J gene TRBJ1-4; the D gene is possibly TRBD1 (5 bases). This CDR3 has 15 residues. CDR1 and CDR2 (germline): LGHNA, YSLEER. V dropped 3 bases and J dropped 3 bases, with 11 bases sitting between them. The CDR3 spells CASSQDRQPNEKLFF. The CDR3 DNA is TGCGCCAGCAGCCAGGACCGACAGCCTAATGAAAAACTGTTTTTT.

The V and J genes are TRBV19 and TRBJ1-1, with a tentative D call TRBD1 (6 bases). The V gene lost 1 base and the J gene lost 2 bases, with 17 bases spanning the gap. The germline CDR1 and CDR2 sequences are LNHDA and SQIVND (reference sequence). The CDR3 extends over 17 amino acids. CDR3 DNA: TGTGCCAGTAGTATAGGGCCGGGGGGGGCTGGAAACACTGAAGCTTTCTTT. This translates into CASSIGPGGAGNTEAFF.

J is TRBJ2-1 and V is TRBV30, with TRBD2 matching 12 bases. The ends lost 3 bases at V and 7 bases at J; junction bases unmatched: 7. CDR3 size: 15 residues. CDR1 is GTSNPN and CDR2 is SVGIG in the germline V gene (reference sequence). The CDR3 DNA follows: TGTGCCTGGAGGCTAGGACTAGCGGGATATAATGAGCAGTTCTTC. Encoded protein: CAWRLGLAGYNEQFF.

The rearrangement joins TRBV18 to TRBJ2-3, with unresolved D. V was trimmed by 3 bases and J by 5 bases, leaving 3 bases between them. Germline CDR1 reads KGHSH; CDR2 reads LQKENI. This CDR3 spans 11 amino acids. CDR3 amino acids: CASSPRDTQYF. The CDR3, as DNA: TGTGCCAGCTCACCCAGAGATACGCAGTATTTT. The full variable domain, rest sourced from reference TRBV18 and TRBJ2-3, is NAGVMQNPRHLVRRRGQEARLRCSPMKGHSHVYWYRQLPEEGLKFMVYLQKENIIDESGMPKERFSAEFPKEGPSILRIQQVVRGDSAAYFCASSPRDTQYFGPGTRLTVL.

V and J are TRBV30 and TRBJ2-5; D may be TRBD2 (6 bases). Germline values: CDR1 GTSNPN, CDR2 SVGIG (reference sequence). This CDR3 has 13 residues. Trimming pared 2 bases from V and 5 bases from J, leaving 12 bases between. CDR3 DNA sequence: TGTGCCTGGAGTCGGGGGTCAGGGGAGACCCAGTACTTC. It yields the protein CAWSRGSGETQYF.

The rearrangement joins TRBV4-2 to TRBJ1-2; D is ambiguous. Germline V gene lookup returns CDR1 LGHNA and CDR2 YNFKEQ. V shed 0 bases and J shed 0 bases, with 8 bases lying between them. The CDR3 runs to 15 residues. The CDR3 here is CASSQDAGANYGYTF. The DNA of the CDR3 is TGTGCCAGCAGCCAAGATGCCGGAGCTAACTATGGCTACACCTTC.

The chain employs TRBV19 and TRBJ2-2; 9 nucleotides align to TRBD2. CDR1 is LNHDA, CDR2 SQIVND, per germline (reference sequence). Losses at the gene ends were 3 bases for V and 5 bases for J; bases not matched to a gene: 13. CDR3 length equals 18 residues. CDR3 DNA: TGTGCCAGTAGTATTGGGCTGCGGGGGGGCGTTGGGACCGGGGAGCTGTTTTTT. This codes for CASSIGLRGGVGTGELFF. The full variable domain, its missing parts supplied by reference TRBV19 and TRBJ2-2, is DGGITQSPKYLFRKEGQNVTLSCEQNLNHDAMYWYRQDPGQGLRLIYYSQIVNDFQKGDIAEGYSVSREKKESFPLTVTSAQKNPTAFYLCASSIGLRGGVGTGELFFGEGSRLTVL.

Turning to this clone: The sample carries other DNA sequences with the same CDR3. The rearrangement links TRBV3-1 (or the pseudogene TRBV3-2) to TRBJ1-1; the match to TRBD1 covers 8 bases. The junction had 6 bases not matched to a gene; V was cut back by 4 bases and J by 5 bases. This CDR3 is 14 amino acids long. Germline V lookup: CDR1 LGHDT, CDR2 YNNKEL (reference sequence). This chain's CDR3 is CASSLTGGGTEAFF. CDR3 sequence (DNA): TGTGCCAGCAGCCTCACAGGGGGGGGAACTGAAGCTTTCTTT.

CDR3 sequence (DNA): TGTGCCGTAGAGGACAACCAAGAGACCCAGTACTTC. Translated: CAVEDNQETQYF. The gene calls are TRBV19 and TRBJ2-5, with D possibly matching TRBD1 (5 bases). In germline, CDR1 is LNHDA, CDR2 SQIVND (reference sequence). V was trimmed by 11 bases and J by 0 bases, leaving 10 bases between them. The CDR3 has 12 amino acids.

The chain carries TRBV4-3 and TRBJ2-2; 7 bases match TRBD2. This CDR3 has 15 residues. The germline gives CDR1 LGHNA, CDR2 YSLEER. V was pared by 4 bases and J by 2 bases, with 4 bases of the junction left unmatched. CDR3 sequence: CASSPREENTGELFF. CDR3 DNA: TGCGCCAGCAGCCCCCGGGAGGAAAACACCGGGGAGCTGTTTTTT.

This sequence joins TRBV5-1 and TRBJ2-1; 10 bases fit TRBD2. Germline CDR1 reads SGHRS; CDR2 reads YFSETQ. Unmatched junction bases numbered 12, after V lost 3 bases and J lost 9 bases. This CDR3 region has 16 residues. The CDR3: CASSSQVSGGRTEQFF. The CDR3 DNA follows: TGCGCCAGCAGCTCACAGGTTAGCGGGGGGAGGACTGAGCAGTTCTTC.

A single count supports this clone. The chain carries TRBV28 and TRBJ1-2, with D perhaps matching TRBD1 (6 bases). This CDR3 region has 12 residues. The germline CDR1 and CDR2 sequences are MDHEN and SYDVKM. V was shortened by 6 bases and J by 6 bases, with 11 bases between the two germline ends. CDR3 nucleotide sequence: TGTGCCAGCAGCCCAGGGGCCCATGGCTACACCTTC. Its protein product is CASSPGAHGYTF.

This chain uses TRBV27 with TRBJ1-6, with D tentatively TRBD1 (5 bases). This CDR3 has 15 amino acids. Germline-derived CDR1 and CDR2 are MNHEY and SMNVEV (reference sequence). V shed 1 base and J shed 9 bases, with 13 bases lying between them. The CDR3 reads CASSLWGREGSPLHF. The CDR3 DNA follows: TGTGCCAGCAGTTTATGGGGCAGGGAGGGTTCACCCCTCCACTTT.

The chain carries TRBV9 and TRBJ2-7; D unclear. Trimming cost V 0 bases and J 3 bases, with 10 bases left between them. Germline V gives CDR1 SGDLS, CDR2 YYNGEE. CDR3 size: 14 residues. CDR3 bases: TGTGCCAGCAGCGTAGGAGGATGGAGCTACGAGCAGTACTTC. It codes for CASSVGGWSYEQYF.

The chain uses TRBV3-1 (or the pseudogene TRBV3-2) and TRBJ1-1, with D perhaps TRBD1 (6 bases). V was clipped by 3 bases and J by 4 bases, with 12 bases between them. CDR1 LGHDT and CDR2 YNNKEL come from the germline V gene (reference sequence). CDR3 length equals 14 residues. The DNA of the CDR3 is TGTGCCAGCAGCCAGGCACAGGGACGCACTGAAGCTTTCTTT. Its translation: CASSQAQGRTEAFF.

This clone occurred once. The CDR3 coding sequence is TGTGCCAGCAGGAAAGCACTAGCGGGATCCTACGAGCAGTACTTC. Its translation: CASRKALAGSYEQYF. The chain has TRBV28 and TRBJ2-7; 10 bases line up with TRBD2. J lost 1 base, V lost 6 bases, and 6 bases had no gene match. The CDR3 spans 15 residues. Germline CDR1 MDHEN, CDR2 SYDVKM.

The chain is built from TRBV7-9 and TRBJ1-1; maybe TRBD1 (6 bases). With 5 bases removed from V and 4 bases from J, the gap between germline ends came to 8 bases. The CDR3 runs 12 residues. The germline V gene encodes CDR1 SEHNR and CDR2 FQNEAQ (reference sequence). The CDR3 is CASSKQGTEAFF. In DNA, the CDR3 is TGTGCCAGCAGCAAACAGGGCACTGAAGCTTTCTTT. The entire variable domain, with the rest obtained from reference TRBV7-9 and TRBJ1-1, is as follows: DTGVSQNPRHKITKRGQNVTFRCDPISEHNRLYWYRQTLGQGPEFLTYFQNEAQLEKSRLLSDRFSAERPKGSFSTLEIQRTEQGDSAMYLCASSKQGTEAFFGQGTRLTVV.

About this clone: The identical CDR3 is also encoded by other nucleotide sequences in the sample. This chain connects TRBV7-3 to TRBJ1-1, with 8 bases lining up with TRBD1. Losses at the gene ends were 6 bases for V and 1 base for J; bases not matched to a gene: 1. Germline V CDR1 and CDR2: SGHTA, FQGTGA. The CDR3 runs to 13 residues. Written as DNA, the CDR3 is TGTGCCAGCAGTCAGGGGGCGAACACTGAAGCTTTCTTT. Its protein is CASSQGANTEAFF.

The V and J genes are TRBV4-1 and TRBJ1-5; tentatively, D is TRBD1 (6 bases). The CDR3 consists of 16 residues. V lost 0 bases, J lost 6 bases, and 15 bases lay in between. Per germline, CDR1 MGHRA and CDR2 YSYEKL. CDR3 in amino acids: CASSQEPGAASQPQHF. The CDR3 coding sequence is TGCGCCAGCAGCCAAGAACCAGGGGCCGCTAGTCAGCCCCAGCATTTT.

The chain employs TRBV5-1 and TRBJ2-2, with 7 bases fitting TRBD1. V dropped 2 bases and J dropped 4; count of bases not matched to a gene: 5. Looked up from germline, CDR1 is SGHRS and CDR2 is YFSETQ. This CDR3 has 15 residues. CDR3 loop: CASSLRDSSTGELFF. The DNA of the CDR3 is TGCGCCAGCAGCTTAAGGGACAGTTCCACCGGGGAGCTGTTTTTT.

The chain joins TRBV5-1 to TRBJ1-1; D gene unclear. V dropped 4 bases and J dropped 2 bases, with 9 bases sitting between them. CDR3 length: 13 amino acids. Germline lookup yields CDR1 SGHRS and CDR2 YFSETQ. CDR3 in amino acids: CASSTTTNTEAFF. CDR3 bases: TGCGCCAGCAGCACGACAACAAACACTGAAGCTTTCTTT.

The chain joins TRBV24-1 to TRBJ2-1; 9 positions agree with TRBD1. The CDR3 is 15 amino acids. Germline values: CDR1 KGHDR, CDR2 SFDVKD. Trimming removed 3 bases from V and 3 bases from J; junction bases left unmatched: 2. The CDR3 nucleotides are TGTGCCACCAGTGATCCGGGACAGGGCTACAATGAGCAGTTCTTC. Encoded protein: CATSDPGQGYNEQFF.